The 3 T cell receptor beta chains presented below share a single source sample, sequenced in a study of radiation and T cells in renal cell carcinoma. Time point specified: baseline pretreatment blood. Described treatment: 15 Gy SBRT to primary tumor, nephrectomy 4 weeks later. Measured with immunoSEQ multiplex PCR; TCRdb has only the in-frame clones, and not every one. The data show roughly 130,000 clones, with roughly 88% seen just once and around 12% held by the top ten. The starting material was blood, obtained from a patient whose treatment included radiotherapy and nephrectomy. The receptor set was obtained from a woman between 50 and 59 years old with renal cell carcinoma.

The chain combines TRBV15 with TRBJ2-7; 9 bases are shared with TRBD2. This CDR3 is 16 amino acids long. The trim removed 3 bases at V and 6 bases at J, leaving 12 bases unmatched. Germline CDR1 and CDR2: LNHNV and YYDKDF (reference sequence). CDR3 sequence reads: CATSSEGAGGLTEQYF. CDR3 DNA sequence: TGTGCCACCAGCAGTGAGGGAGCGGGGGGTCTCACCGAGCAGTACTTC.

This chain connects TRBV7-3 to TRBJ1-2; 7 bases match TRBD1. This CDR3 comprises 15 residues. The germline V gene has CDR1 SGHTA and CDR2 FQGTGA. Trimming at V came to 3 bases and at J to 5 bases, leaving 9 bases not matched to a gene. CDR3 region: CASSLTGTDPYGYTF. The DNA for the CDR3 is TGTGCCAGCAGCTTGACCGGGACAGATCCTTATGGCTACACCTTC.

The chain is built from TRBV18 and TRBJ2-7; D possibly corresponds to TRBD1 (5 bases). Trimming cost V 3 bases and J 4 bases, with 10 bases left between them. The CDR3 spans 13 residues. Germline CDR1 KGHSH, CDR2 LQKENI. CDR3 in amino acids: CASSPTARYEQYF. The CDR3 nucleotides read TGTGCCAGCTCACCGACAGCACGATACGAGCAGTACTTC.